Reported below is one TCR beta chain. Its antigen is unknown. The CDR3 regions of TCR beta were amplified from RNA transcripts. The HTBI primer set served for first-round RT-PCR of the TCR CDR3. TCRdb ran MiXCR on the multiplex PCR reads and lists one entry per CDR3 protein. The data hold about 410,000 distinct CDR3 sequences, with about 15% observed a single time. This entry comes from a study of T cells in Graves' hyperthyroidism and ophthalmopathy. The study, taken as a whole, reports: Within blood appeared most thyroid clonotypes that had expanded above 0.001.

The V segment lost 4 bases and the J segment 8 bases; nucleotides outside the gene matches: 6. CDR1 MGHRA and CDR2 YSYEKL come from the germline V gene. This CDR3 contains 14 residues. Sequenced: blood. The receptor's source is a man aged 18 to 35 with Graves' ophthalmopathy. This sequence joins TRBV4-1 and TRBJ1-4; the match to TRBD1 covers 8 bases. The CDR3 reads CASSPDRVTEKLFF. The CDR3 bases are TGCGCCAGCAGCCCGGACAGGGTTACAGAAAAACTGTTTTTT.